The T cell receptor beta chain under discussion was sequenced for a study of blood T cell repertoires in COVID-19. This clone was picked up one time. Clones were read by immunoSEQ multiplex PCR, and TCRdb kept only the in-frame ones, dropping some. This sample has 150,000 to 200,000 clones, with 70% to 90% found just once. This CDR3 comprises 14 residues. CDR1 and CDR2 (germline): SNHLY, FYNNEI. V lost 5 bases and J 3 bases, leaving 11 bases between the germline ends. This chain joins TRBV2 and TRBJ1-5; maybe TRBD1 (6 bases). The sequence came from a woman aged 18-29 years who had recovered from COVID-19. Specimen: PBMCs or T cells enriched from blood (not recorded which). In nucleotides, the CDR3 is TGTGCCAGCAGTCTGGACAGCCTCAATCAGCCCCAGCATTTT. Protein sequence: CASSLDSLNQPQHF.